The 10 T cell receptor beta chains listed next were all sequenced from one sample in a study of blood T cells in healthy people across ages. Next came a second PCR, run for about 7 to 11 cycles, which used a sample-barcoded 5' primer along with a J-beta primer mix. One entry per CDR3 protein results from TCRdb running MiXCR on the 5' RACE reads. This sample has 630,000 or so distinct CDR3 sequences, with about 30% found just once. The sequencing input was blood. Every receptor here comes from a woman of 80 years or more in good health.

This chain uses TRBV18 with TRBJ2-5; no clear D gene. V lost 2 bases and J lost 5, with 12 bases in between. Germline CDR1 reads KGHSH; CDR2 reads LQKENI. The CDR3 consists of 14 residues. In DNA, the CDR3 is TGTGCCAGCTCACCAACGACACATTCGGAGACCCAGTACTTC. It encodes CASSPTTHSETQYF. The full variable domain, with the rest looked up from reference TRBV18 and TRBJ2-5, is NAGVMQNPRHLVRRRGQEARLRCSPMKGHSHVYWYRQLPEEGLKFMVYLQKENIIDESGMPKERFSAEFPKEGPSILRIQQVVRGDSAAYFCASSPTTHSETQYFGPGTRLLVL.

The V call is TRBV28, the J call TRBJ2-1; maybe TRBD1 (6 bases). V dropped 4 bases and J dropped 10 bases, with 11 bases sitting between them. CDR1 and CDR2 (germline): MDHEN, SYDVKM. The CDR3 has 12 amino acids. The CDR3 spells CASSSSQGEQFF. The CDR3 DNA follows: TGTGCCAGCAGTTCCTCCCAGGGGGAGCAGTTCTTC. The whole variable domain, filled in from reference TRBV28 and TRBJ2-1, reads DVKVTQSSRYLVKRTGEKVFLECVQDMDHENMFWYRQDPGLGLRLIYFSYDVKMKEKGDIPEGYSVSREKKERFSLILESASTNQTSMYLCASSSSQGEQFFGPGTRLTVL.

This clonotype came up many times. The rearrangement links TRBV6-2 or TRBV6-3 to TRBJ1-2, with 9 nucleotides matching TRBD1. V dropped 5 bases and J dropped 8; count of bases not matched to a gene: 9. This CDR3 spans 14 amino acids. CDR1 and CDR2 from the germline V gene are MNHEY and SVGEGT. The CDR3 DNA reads TGTGCCAGCAGTCCAGGACAGGGGTTCGGCGGCTACACCTTC. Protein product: CASSPGQGFGGYTF.

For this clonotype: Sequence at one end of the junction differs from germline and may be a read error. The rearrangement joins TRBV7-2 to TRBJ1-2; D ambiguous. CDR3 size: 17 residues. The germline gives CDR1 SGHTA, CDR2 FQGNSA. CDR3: CANSLAPHSFLNYGYTF. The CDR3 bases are TGTGCCAACAGCTTAGCGCCCCACAGCTTCCTTAACTATGGCTACACCTTC. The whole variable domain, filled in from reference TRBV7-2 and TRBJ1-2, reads GAGVSQSPSNKVTEKGKDVELRCDPISGHTALYWYRQSLGQGLEFLIYFQGNSAPDKSGLPSDRFSAERTGGSVSTLTIQRTQQEDSAVYLCANSLAPHSFLNYGYTFGSGTRLTVV.

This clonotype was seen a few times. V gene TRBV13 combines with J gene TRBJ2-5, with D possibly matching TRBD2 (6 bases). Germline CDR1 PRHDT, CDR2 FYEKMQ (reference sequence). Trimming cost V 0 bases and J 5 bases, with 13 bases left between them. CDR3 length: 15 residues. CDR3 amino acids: CASSLGLREGETQYF. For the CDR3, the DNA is TGTGCCAGCAGCTTAGGCCTGCGGGAAGGTGAGACCCAGTACTTC.

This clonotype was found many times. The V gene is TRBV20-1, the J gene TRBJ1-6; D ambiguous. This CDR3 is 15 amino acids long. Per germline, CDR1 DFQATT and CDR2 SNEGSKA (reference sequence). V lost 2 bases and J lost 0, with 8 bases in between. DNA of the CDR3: TGCAGTGCTAGATTTGCAGACTCCTATAATTCACCCCTCCACTTT. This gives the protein CSARFADSYNSPLHF.

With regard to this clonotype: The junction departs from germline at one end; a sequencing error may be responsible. The CDR3 DNA reads as TGTGTCAGCAGCCAAGCAGGCGGGAACACTGAAGCTTTCTTT. Protein product: CVSSQAGGNTEAFF. The chain uses TRBV3-1 and TRBJ1-1; unclear D gene. CDR1 LGHDT and CDR2 YNNKEL come from the germline V gene (reference sequence). The CDR3 loop spans 14 amino acids.

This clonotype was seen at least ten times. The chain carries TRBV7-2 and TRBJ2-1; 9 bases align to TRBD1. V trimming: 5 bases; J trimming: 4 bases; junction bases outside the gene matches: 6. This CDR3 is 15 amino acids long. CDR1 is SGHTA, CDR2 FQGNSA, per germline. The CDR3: CASSPPGQGYNEQFF. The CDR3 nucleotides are TGTGCCAGCAGCCCACCGGGACAGGGATACAATGAGCAGTTCTTC. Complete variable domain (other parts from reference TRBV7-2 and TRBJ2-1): GAGVSQSPSNKVTEKGKDVELRCDPISGHTALYWYRQSLGQGLEFLIYFQGNSAPDKSGLPSDRFSAERTGGSVSTLTIQRTQQEDSAVYLCASSPPGQGYNEQFFGPGTRLTVL.

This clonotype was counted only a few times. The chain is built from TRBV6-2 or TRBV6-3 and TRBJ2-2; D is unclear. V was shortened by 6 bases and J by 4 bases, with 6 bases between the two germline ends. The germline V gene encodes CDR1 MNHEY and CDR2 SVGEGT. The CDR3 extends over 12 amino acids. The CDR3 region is CASRLVTGELFF. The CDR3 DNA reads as TGTGCCAGCAGGCTCGTCACCGGGGAGCTGTTTTTT.

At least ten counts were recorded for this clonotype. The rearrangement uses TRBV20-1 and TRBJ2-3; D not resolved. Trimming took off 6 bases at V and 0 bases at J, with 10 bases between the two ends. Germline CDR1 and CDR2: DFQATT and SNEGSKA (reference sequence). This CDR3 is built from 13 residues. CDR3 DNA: TGCAGTGCACTTTACGTTAGCACAGATACGCAGTATTTT. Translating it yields CSALYVSTDTQYF.